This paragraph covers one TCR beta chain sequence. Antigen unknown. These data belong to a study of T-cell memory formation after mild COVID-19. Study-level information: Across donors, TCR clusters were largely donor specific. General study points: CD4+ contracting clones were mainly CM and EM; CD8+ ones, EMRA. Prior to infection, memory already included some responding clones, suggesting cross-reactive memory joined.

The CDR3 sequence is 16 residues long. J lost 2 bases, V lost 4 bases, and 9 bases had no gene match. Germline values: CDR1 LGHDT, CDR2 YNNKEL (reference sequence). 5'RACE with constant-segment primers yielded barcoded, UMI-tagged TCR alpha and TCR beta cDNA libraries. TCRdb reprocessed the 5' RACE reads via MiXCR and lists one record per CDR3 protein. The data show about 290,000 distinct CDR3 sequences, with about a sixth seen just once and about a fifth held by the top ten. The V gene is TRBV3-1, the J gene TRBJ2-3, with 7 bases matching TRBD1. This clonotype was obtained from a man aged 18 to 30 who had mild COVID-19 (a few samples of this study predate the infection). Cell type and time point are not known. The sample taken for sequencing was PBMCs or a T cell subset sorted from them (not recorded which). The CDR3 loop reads CASSPQGQGTTDTQYF. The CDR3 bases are TGTGCCAGCAGCCCACAGGGGCAGGGGACCACAGATACGCAGTATTTT.